A selection of T cell receptor beta chains follows, all from one sample in a study of human T cells and chemical hapten exposure. TCRdb re-derived calls from the RACE reads in MiXCR, one entry per CDR3 protein. There are 200,000 to 300,000 distinct CDR3 sequences in the sample; more than 6.5% occur only once, and approximately 2.2% lies in the top ten. The specimen comprised whole blood, sampled in connection with sensitization to the hapten diphenylcyclopropenone (DPC). These receptors all come from a woman between 35 and 50 years old with alopecia areata. Some clones in this sample may be carry-over from other donors' samples. CDR3s include the opening cysteine and the closing phenylalanine or tryptophan. D genes are given only for firm matches. Part of the rows lack a size; the others show once, few, many or a class for expanded clones.

size: .
D: TRBD1
V: TRBV10-3
J: TRBJ2-7
CDR3: CAITQGRTGSYEQYF
DNA: TGTGCCATCACCCAAGGGAGGACAGGGTCCTACGAGCAGTACTTC

size: many
D: .
V: TRBV12-3/TRBV12-4
J: TRBJ1-1
CDR3: CASSLRLNTEAFF
DNA: TGTGCCAGCAGTTTAAGGTTGAACACTGAAGCTTTCTTT

size: .
D: .
V: TRBV7-9
J: TRBJ2-3
CDR3: CASSLSGGARTDTQYF
DNA: TGTGCCAGCAGCTTATCAGGCGGGGCGCGAACAGATACGCAGTATTTT

size: few
D: TRBD1
V: TRBV10-3
J: TRBJ2-7
CDR3: CALGVADRPYEQYF
DNA: TGTGCCCTGGGGGTCGCGGACAGGCCCTACGAGCAGTACTTC

size: .
D: .
V: TRBV20-1
J: TRBJ2-7
CDR3: CSAQDLGRTSGHEQYF
DNA: TGCAGTGCACAAGATCTGGGCAGGACGAGCGGTCACGAGCAGTACTTC

size: .
D: .
V: TRBV6-2/TRBV6-3
J: TRBJ2-5
CDR3: CASSLREETQYF
DNA: TGTGCCAGCAGCCTCAGGGAAGAGACCCAGTACTTC

size: .
D: TRBD2
V: TRBV12-3/TRBV12-4
J: TRBJ2-1
CDR3: CASSLWREGRNEQFF
DNA: TGTGCCAGCAGTTTATGGCGGGAGGGCCGCAATGAGCAGTTCTTC

size: few
D: .
V: TRBV4-1
J: TRBJ1-2
CDR3: CASSQDFTANYGYTF
DNA: TGCGCCAGCAGCCAAGATTTTACAGCTAACTATGGCTACACCTTC

size: few
D: TRBD2
V: TRBV10-3
J: TRBJ2-2
CDR3: CATRATSGNTGELFF
DNA: TGTGCCACCCGGGCCACTAGCGGGAACACCGGGGAGCTGTTTTTT

size: many
D: .
V: TRBV7-2
J: TRBJ2-3
CDR3: CASSRQGGLGTDTQYF
DNA: TGTGCCAGCAGCCGTCAGGGGGGCCTAGGCACAGATACGCAGTATTTT

size: few
D: .
V: TRBV3-1
J: TRBJ2-7
CDR3: CASSPTYNYGSSYEQYF
DNA: TGTGCCAGCAGCCCGACGTACAACTACGGGAGCTCCTACGAGCAGTACTTC

size: many
D: .
V: TRBV21-1
J: TRBJ2-5
CDR3: CASSSAGGTPLTQYF
DNA: TGTGCCAGCAGCTCCGCGGGGGGCACGCCCCTGACCCAGTACTTC

size: many
D: .
V: TRBV5-6
J: TRBJ2-4
CDR3: CASYLAGKNIQYF
DNA: TGTGCCAGCTACTTGGCGGGGAAGAACATTCAGTACTTC

size: many
D: .
V: TRBV12-3/TRBV12-4
J: TRBJ2-2
CDR3: CASTDGELFF
DNA: TGTGCCAGTACGGACGGGGAGCTGTTTTTT

size: many
D: .
V: TRBV12-3/TRBV12-4
J: TRBJ2-2
CDR3: CASSSQGIGTGELFF
DNA: TGTGCCAGCAGTTCACAGGGAATTGGCACCGGGGAGCTGTTTTTT

size: few
D: .
V: TRBV9
J: TRBJ2-1
CDR3: CASSEGRGSYNEQFF
DNA: TGTGCCAGCAGCGAAGGGCGTGGCTCCTACAATGAGCAGTTCTTC

size: few
D: TRBD1
V: TRBV4-3
J: TRBJ1-1
CDR3: CASSQGPQGRGEAFF
DNA: TGCGCCAGCAGCCAAGGTCCACAGGGGAGGGGTGAAGCTTTCTTT

size: few
D: .
V: TRBV24-1
J: TRBJ2-2
CDR3: CATAADTGAELFF
DNA: TGTGCCACCGCTGCAGACACGGGAGCGGAGCTGTTTTTT

size: .
D: TRBD1
V: TRBV7-9
J: TRBJ1-6
CDR3: CASRPSGQGYNSPLHF
DNA: TGTGCCAGCAGACCCTCAGGACAGGGTTATAATTCACCCCTCCACTTT

size: many
D: .
V: TRBV5-6
J: TRBJ2-7
CDR3: CASSSRGGTNYEQYF
DNA: TGTGCCAGCAGCTCCAGAGGCGGGACCAACTACGAGCAGTACTTC

size: .
D: TRBD2
V: TRBV12-3/TRBV12-4
J: TRBJ2-3
CDR3: CASRLGLADNTDTQYF
DNA: TGTGCCAGCAGACTGGGACTAGCGGACAACACAGATACGCAGTATTTT